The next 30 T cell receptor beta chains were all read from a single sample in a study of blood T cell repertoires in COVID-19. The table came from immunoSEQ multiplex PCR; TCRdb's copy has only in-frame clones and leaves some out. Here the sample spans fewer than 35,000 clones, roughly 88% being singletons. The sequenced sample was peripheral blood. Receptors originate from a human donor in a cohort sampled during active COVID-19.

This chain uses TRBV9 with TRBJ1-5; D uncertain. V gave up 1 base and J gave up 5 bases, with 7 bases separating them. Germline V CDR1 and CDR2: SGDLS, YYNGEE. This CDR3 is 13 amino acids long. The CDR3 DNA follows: TGTGCCAGCAGCGTATTCGGGGATCAGCCCCAGCATTTT. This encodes CASSVFGDQPQHF.

CDR3 coding DNA: TGTGCCAGCAGCTTAGGACAGGGGAGGCGTCAGCCCCAGCATTTT. Translated, it gives CASSLGQGRRQPQHF. The chain carries TRBV7-2 and TRBJ1-5; 8 bases are a match to TRBD1. CDR3 length: 15 residues. Germline assignment: CDR1 SGHTA and CDR2 FQGNSA. The V and J ends lost 1 base and 6 bases, in that order; junction bases with no gene match: 5.

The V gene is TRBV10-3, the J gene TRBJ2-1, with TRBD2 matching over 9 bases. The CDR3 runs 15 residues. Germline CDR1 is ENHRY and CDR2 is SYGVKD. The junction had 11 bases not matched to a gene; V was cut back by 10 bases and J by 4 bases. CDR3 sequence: CATLGGGAGYNEQFF. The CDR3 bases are TGTGCCACCTTAGGCGGGGGGGCGGGTTACAATGAGCAGTTCTTC.

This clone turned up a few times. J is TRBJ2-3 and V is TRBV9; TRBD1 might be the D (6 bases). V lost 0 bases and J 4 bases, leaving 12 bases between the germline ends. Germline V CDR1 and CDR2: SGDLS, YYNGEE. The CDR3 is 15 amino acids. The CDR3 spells CASSVVGTTPDTQYF. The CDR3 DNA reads TGTGCCAGCAGCGTAGTAGGGACAACACCAGATACGCAGTATTTT.

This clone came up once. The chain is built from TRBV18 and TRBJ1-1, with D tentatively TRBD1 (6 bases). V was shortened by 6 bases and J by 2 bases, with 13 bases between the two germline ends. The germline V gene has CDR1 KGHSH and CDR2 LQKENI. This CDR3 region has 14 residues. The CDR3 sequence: CASSRGGANTEAFF. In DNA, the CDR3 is TGTGCCAGCTCCCGTGGGGGCGCCAACACTGAAGCTTTCTTT.

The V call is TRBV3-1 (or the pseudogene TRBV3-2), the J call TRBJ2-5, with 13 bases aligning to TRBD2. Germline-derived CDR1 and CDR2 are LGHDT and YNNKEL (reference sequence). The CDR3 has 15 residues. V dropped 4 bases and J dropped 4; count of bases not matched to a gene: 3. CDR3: CASSLGLAGAETQYF. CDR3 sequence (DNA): TGTGCCAGCAGCCTCGGACTAGCGGGGGCAGAGACCCAGTACTTC.

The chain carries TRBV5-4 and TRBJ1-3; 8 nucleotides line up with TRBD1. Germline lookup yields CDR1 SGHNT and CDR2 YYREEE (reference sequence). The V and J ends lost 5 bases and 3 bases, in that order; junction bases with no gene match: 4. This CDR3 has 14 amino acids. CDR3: CASSPGGYGNTIYF. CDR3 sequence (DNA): TGTGCCAGCAGTCCAGGGGGCTATGGAAACACCATATATTTT.

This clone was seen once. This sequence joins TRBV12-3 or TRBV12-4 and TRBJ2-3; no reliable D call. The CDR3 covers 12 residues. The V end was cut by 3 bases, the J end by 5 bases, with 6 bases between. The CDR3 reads CASSLQQDTQYF. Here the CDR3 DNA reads TGTGCCAGCAGTTTGCAACAAGATACGCAGTATTTT.

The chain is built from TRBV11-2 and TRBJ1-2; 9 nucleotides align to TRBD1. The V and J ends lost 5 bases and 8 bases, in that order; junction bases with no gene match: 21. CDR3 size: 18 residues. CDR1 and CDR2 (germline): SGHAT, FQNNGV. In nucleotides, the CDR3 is TGTGCCAGCAGCGAAGGCACCGGGACAGGGAAGATTTGGAGCGGCTACACCTTC. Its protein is CASSEGTGTGKIWSGYTF.

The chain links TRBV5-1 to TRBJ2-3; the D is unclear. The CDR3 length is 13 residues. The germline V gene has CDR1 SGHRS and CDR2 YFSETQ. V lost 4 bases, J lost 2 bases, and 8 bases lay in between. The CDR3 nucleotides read TGCGCCAGCAGCCCGCAGAACACAGATACGCAGTATTTT. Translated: CASSPQNTDTQYF.

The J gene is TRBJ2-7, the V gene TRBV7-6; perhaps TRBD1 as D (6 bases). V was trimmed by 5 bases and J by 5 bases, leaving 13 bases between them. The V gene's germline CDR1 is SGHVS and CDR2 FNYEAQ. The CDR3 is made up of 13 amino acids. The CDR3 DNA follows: TGTGCCAGCAGCCACGCCACAGGGAACGAGCAGTACTTC. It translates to CASSHATGNEQYF.

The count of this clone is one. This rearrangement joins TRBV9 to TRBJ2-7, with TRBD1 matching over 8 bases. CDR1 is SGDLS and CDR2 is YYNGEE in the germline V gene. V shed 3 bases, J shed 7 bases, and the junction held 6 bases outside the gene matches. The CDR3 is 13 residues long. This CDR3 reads CASSATGVGEQYF. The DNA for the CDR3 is TGTGCCAGCAGCGCGACAGGGGTCGGGGAGCAGTACTTC.

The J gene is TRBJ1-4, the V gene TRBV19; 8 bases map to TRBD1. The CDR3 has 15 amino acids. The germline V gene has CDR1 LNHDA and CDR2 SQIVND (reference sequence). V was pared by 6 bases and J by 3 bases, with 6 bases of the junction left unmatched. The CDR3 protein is CASSPGTGANEKLFF. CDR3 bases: TGTGCCAGTAGCCCCGGGACAGGTGCTAATGAAAAACTGTTTTTT.

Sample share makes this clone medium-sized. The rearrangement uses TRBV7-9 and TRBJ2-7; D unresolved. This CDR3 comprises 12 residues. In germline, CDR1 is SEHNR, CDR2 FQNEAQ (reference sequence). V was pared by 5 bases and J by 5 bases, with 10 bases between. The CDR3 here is CASSPPIDEQYF. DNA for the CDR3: TGTGCCAGCAGCCCTCCCATAGACGAGCAGTACTTC.

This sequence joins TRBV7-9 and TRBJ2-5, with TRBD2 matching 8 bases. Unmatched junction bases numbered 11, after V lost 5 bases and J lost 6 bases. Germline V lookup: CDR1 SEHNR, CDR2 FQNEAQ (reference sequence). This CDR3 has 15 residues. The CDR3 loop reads CASSPTIAGQKTQYF. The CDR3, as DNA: TGTGCCAGCAGCCCCACCATAGCGGGGCAGAAGACCCAGTACTTC.

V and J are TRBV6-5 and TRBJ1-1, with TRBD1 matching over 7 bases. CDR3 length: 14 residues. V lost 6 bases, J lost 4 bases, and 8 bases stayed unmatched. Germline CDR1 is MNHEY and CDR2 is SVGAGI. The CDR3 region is CASSDLQGSTEAFF. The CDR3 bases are TGTGCCAGCAGCGATTTACAGGGGAGCACTGAAGCTTTCTTT.

The CDR3 bases are TGCAGCGTTGGAGGGAAGCGGGGCGAGCAGTACTTC. Its protein is CSVGGKRGEQYF. The V and J genes are TRBV29-1 and TRBJ2-7; 7 positions match TRBD2. CDR3 size: 12 residues. Germline values: CDR1 SQVTM, CDR2 ANQGSEA. V was pared by 4 bases and J by 6 bases, with 6 bases of the junction left unmatched.

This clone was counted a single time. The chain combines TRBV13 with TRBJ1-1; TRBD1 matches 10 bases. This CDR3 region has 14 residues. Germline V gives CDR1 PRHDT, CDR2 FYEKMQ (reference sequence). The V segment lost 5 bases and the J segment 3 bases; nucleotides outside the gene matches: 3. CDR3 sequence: CASSNGQGDTEAFF. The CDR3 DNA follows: TGTGCCAGCAGCAACGGACAGGGGGACACTGAAGCTTTCTTT.

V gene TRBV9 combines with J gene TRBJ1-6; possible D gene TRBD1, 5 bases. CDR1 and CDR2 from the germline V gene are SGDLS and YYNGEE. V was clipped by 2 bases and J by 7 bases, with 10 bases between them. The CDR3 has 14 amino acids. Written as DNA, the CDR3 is TGTGCCAGCAGCGTGGGGGGGAAGAATTCACCCCTCCACTTT. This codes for CASSVGGKNSPLHF.

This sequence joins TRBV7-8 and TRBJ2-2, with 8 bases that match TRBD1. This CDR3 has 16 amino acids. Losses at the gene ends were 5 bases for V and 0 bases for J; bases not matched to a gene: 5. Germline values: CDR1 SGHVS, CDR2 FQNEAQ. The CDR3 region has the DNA TGTGCCAGCAGCACTGGGACAGGAGCGAACACCGGGGAGCTGTTTTTT. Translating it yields CASSTGTGANTGELFF.

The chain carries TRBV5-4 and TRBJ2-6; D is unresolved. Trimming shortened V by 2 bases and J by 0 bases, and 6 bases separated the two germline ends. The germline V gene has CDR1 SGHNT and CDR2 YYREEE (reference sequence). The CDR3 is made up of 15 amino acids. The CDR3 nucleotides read TGTGCCAGCAGCTTACAGCCCTCTGGGGCCAACGTCCTGACTTTC. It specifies CASSLQPSGANVLTF.

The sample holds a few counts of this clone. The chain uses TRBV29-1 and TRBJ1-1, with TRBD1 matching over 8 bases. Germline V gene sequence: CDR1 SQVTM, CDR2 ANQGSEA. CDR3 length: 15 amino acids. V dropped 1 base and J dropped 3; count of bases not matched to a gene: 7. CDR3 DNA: TGCAGCGTTGAAGGTTTGACAGGGGCGGACACTGAAGCTTTCTTT. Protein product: CSVEGLTGADTEAFF.

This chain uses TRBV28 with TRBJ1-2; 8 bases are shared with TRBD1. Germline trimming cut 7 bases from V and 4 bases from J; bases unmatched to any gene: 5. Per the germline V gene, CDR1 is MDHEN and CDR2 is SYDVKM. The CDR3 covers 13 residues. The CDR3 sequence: CASTLDRAYGYTF. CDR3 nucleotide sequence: TGTGCCAGCACCCTGGACAGGGCCTATGGCTACACCTTC.

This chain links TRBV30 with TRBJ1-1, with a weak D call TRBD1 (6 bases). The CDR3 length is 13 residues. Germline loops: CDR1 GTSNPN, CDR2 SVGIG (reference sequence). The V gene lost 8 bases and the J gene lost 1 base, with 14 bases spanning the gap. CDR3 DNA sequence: TGTGCCCGAACAGGGCCCTCGAACACTGAAGCTTTCTTT. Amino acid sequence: CARTGPSNTEAFF.

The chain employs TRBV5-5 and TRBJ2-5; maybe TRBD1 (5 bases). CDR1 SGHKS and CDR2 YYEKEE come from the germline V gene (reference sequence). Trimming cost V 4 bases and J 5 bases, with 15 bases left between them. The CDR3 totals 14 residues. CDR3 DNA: TGTGCCAGCAGCGGCGATGGGGCGTGGGAGACCCAGTACTTC. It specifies CASSGDGAWETQYF.

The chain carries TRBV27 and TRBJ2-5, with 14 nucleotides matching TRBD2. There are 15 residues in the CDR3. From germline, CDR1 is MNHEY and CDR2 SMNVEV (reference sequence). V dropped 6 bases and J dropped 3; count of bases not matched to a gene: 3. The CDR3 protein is CASSPGLAGEETQYF. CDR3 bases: TGTGCCAGCAGCCCGGGACTAGCGGGGGAAGAGACCCAGTACTTC.

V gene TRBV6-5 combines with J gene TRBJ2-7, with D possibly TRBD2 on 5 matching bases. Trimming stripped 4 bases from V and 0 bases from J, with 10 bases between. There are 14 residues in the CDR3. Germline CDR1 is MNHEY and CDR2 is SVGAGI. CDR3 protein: CASSSPGNSYEQYF. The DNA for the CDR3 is TGTGCCAGCAGTTCCCCCGGGAACTCCTACGAGCAGTACTTC.

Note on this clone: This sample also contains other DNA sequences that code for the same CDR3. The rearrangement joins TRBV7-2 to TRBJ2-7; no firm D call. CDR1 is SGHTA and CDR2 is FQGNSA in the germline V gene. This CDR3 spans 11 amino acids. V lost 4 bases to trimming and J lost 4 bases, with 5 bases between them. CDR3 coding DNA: TGTGCCAGCAGCTCCCAATACGAGCAGTACTTC. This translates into CASSSQYEQYF.

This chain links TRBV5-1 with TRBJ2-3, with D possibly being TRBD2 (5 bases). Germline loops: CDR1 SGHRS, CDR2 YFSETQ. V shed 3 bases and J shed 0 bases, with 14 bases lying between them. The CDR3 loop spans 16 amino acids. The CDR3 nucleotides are TGCGCCAGCAGCTCCCATAGCGCCGGAAGCACAGATACGCAGTATTTT. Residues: CASSSHSAGSTDTQYF. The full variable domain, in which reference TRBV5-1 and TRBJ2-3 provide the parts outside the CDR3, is KAGVTQTPRYLIKTRGQQVTLSCSPISGHRSVSWYQQTPGQGLQFLFEYFSETQRNKGNFPGRFSGRQFSNSRSEMNVSTLELGDSALYLCASSSHSAGSTDTQYFGPGTRLTVL.

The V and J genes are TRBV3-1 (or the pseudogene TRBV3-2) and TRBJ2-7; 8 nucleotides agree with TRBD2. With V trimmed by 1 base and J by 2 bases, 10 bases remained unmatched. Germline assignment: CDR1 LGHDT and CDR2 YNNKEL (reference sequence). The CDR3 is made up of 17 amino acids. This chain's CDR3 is CASSQGGRAGETYEQYF. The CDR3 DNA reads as TGTGCCAGCAGCCAAGGGGGACGAGCGGGGGAGACCTACGAGCAGTACTTC.